These T cell receptor beta chains were read from a single sample in a study of blood T cells in healthy people across ages. TCRdb re-called the 5' RACE reads through MiXCR, storing one row per CDR3 protein. The sample yields around 1.1 million distinct CDR3 sequences, roughly two fifths seen once. The sample was blood. The receptors shown here come from a man aged 18 to 29 in good health. CDR3s include the opening cysteine and the closing phenylalanine or tryptophan.

cdr3_aa: CSASFSPNGNTEAFF
j_call: TRBJ1-1
v_call: TRBV20-1

cdr3_aa: CASSPLPRDPPRVDTQYF
j_call: TRBJ2-3
v_call: TRBV14

cdr3_aa: CASSPTPSYPEQFF
j_call: TRBJ2-1
v_call: TRBV9

cdr3_aa: CASSLDRGTGRFTDTQYF
j_call: TRBJ2-3
v_call: TRBV27

cdr3_aa: CSANSPYSNQPQHF
j_call: TRBJ1-5
v_call: TRBV20-1

cdr3_aa: CASGTGAQTTEAFF
j_call: TRBJ1-1
v_call: TRBV25-1

cdr3_aa: CASDSAGGTANYGYTF
j_call: TRBJ1-2
v_call: TRBV12-3/TRBV12-4

cdr3_aa: CSVEPLGRGLYYGYTF
j_call: TRBJ1-2
v_call: TRBV29-1

cdr3_aa: CSAPIGDRRGTDTQYF
j_call: TRBJ2-3
v_call: TRBV20-1

cdr3_aa: CSARDVGGANVLTF
j_call: TRBJ2-6
v_call: TRBV20-1

cdr3_aa: CASHRGDTQYF
j_call: TRBJ2-3
v_call: TRBV5-5

cdr3_aa: CASTLRGTLTLRGTEAFF
j_call: TRBJ1-1
v_call: TRBV6-1

cdr3_aa: CASRGRQGGNQPQHF
j_call: TRBJ1-5
v_call: TRBV12-3/TRBV12-4

cdr3_aa: CSANRGTDTQYF
j_call: TRBJ2-3
v_call: TRBV20-1

cdr3_aa: CASSVARGANEQFF
j_call: TRBJ2-1
v_call: TRBV9

cdr3_aa: CASSFGVASQETQYF
j_call: TRBJ2-5
v_call: TRBV7-9

cdr3_aa: CASSVGVTGETQYF
j_call: TRBJ2-5
v_call: TRBV9

cdr3_aa: CSARSGTSTDTQYF
j_call: TRBJ2-3
v_call: TRBV20-1